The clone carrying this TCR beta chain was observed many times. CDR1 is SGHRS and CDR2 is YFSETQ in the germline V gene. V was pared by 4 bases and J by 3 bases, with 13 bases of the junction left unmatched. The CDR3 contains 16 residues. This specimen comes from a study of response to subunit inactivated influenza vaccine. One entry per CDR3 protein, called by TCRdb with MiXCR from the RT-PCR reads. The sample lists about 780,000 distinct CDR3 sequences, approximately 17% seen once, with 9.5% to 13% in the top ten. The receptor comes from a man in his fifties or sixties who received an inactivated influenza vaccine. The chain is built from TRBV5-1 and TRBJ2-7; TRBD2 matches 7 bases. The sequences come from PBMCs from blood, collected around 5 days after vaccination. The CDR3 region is CASSNPSGMDLYEQYF. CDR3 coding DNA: TGCGCCAGCAGCAACCCGAGCGGGATGGACCTCTACGAGCAGTACTTC.